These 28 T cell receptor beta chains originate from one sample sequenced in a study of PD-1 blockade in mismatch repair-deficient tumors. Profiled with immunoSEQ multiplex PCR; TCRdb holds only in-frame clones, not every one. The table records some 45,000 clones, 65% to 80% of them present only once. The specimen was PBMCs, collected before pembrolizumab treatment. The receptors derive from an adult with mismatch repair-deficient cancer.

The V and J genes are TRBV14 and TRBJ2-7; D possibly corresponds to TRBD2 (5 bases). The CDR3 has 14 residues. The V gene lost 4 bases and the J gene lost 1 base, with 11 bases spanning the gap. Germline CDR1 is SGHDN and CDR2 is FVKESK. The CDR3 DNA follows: TGTGCCAGCAGCCTAGCGCTTACTTCCTACGAGCAGTACTTC. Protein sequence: CASSLALTSYEQYF. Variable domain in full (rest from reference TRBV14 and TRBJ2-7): EAGVTQFPSHSVIEKGQTVTLRCDPISGHDNLYWYRRVMGKEIKFLLHFVKESKQDESGMPNNRFLAERTGGTYSTLKVQPAELEDSGVYFCASSLALTSYEQYFGPGTRLTVT.

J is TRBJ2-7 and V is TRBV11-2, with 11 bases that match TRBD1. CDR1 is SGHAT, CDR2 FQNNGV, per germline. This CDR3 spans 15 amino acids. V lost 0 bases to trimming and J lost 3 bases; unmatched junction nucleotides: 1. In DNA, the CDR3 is TGTGCCAGCAGCTTAGATGGGACAGGGGGCTACGAGCAGTACTTC. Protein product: CASSLDGTGGYEQYF.

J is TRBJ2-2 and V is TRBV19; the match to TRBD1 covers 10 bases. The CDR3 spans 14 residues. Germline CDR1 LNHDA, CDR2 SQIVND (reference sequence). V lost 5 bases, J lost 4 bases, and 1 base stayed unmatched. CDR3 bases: TGTGCCAGTAGTGGGACAGGGGTCACCGGGGAGCTGTTTTTT. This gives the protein CASSGTGVTGELFF.

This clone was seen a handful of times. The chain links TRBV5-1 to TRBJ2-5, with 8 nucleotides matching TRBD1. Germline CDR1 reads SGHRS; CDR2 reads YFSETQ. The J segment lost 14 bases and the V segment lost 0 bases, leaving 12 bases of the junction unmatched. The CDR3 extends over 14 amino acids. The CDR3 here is CASSLAGTGDSTYF. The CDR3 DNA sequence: TGCGCCAGCAGCTTGGCGGGGACAGGAGATTCTACTTACTTC.

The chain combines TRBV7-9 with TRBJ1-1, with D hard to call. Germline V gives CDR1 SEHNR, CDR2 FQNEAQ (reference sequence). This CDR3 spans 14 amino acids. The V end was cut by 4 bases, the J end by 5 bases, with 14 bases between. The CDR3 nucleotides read TGTGCCAGCAGCTACGCCTCGCTCGGGACTGAAGCTTTCTTT. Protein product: CASSYASLGTEAFF.

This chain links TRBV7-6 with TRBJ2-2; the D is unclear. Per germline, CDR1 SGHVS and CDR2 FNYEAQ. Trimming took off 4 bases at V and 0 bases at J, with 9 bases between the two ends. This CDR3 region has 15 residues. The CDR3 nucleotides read TGTGCCAGCAGCTACGGAGCGACGAACACCGGGGAGCTGTTTTTT. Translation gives CASSYGATNTGELFF. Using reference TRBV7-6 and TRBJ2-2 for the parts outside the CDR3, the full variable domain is GAGVSQSPRYKVTKRGQDVALRCDPISGHVSLYWYRQALGQGPEFLTYFNYEAQQDKSGLPNDRFSAERPEGSISTLTIQRTEQRDSAMYRCASSYGATNTGELFFGEGSRLTVL.

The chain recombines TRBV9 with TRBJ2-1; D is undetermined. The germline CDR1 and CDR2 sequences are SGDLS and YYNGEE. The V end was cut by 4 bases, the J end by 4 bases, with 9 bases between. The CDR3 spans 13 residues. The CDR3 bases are TGTGCCAGCAGCCCAGGCCCTTACAATGAGCAGTTCTTC. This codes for CASSPGPYNEQFF.

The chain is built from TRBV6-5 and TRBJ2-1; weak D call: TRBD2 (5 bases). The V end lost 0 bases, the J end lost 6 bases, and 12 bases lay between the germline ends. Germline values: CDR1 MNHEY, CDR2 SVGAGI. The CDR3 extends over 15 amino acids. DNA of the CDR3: TGTGCCAGCAGTTACTCGGTTGGTCTAGCCAATGAGCAGTTCTTC. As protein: CASSYSVGLANEQFF.

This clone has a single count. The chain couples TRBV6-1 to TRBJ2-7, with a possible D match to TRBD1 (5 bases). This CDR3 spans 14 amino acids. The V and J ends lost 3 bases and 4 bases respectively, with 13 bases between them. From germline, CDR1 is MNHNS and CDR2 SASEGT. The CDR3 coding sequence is TGTGCCAGCAGTGACAAACAGGTTCGATACGAGCAGTACTTC. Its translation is CASSDKQVRYEQYF.

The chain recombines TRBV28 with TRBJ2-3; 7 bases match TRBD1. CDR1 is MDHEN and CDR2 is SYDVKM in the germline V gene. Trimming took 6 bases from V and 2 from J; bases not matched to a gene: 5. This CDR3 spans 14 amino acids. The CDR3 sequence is CASRTGFDTDTQYF. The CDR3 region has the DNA TGTGCCAGCAGGACAGGGTTTGACACAGATACGCAGTATTTT.

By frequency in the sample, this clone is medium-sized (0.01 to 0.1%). This CDR3 is CASSQDNGYTDTQYF. DNA of the CDR3: TGCGCCAGCAGCCAAGATAACGGCTACACAGATACGCAGTATTTT. J is TRBJ2-3 and V is TRBV4-3; D is ambiguous. This CDR3 has 15 amino acids. Trimming shortened V by 0 bases and J by 2 bases, and 9 bases separated the two germline ends. Germline V gene lookup returns CDR1 LGHNA and CDR2 YSLEER.

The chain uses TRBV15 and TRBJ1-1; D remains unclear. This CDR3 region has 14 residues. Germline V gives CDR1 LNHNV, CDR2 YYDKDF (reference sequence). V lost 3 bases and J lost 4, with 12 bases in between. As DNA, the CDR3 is TGTGCCACCAGCAGTCTAAGCTGGGGCACTGAAGCTTTCTTT. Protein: CATSSLSWGTEAFF.

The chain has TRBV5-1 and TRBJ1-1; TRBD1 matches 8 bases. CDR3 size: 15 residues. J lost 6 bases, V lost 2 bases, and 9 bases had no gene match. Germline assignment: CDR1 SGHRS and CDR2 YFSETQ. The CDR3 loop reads CASSLLQGVGAEAFF. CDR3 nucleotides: TGCGCCAGCAGCTTACTACAGGGGGTAGGGGCTGAAGCTTTCTTT.

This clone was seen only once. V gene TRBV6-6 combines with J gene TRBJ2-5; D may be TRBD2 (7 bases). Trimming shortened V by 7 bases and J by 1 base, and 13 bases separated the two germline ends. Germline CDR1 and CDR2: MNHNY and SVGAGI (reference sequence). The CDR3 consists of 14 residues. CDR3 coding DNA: TGTGCCAGCAAGAGGGGGGGGTTCCAAGAGACCCAGTACTTC. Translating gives CASKRGGFQETQYF.

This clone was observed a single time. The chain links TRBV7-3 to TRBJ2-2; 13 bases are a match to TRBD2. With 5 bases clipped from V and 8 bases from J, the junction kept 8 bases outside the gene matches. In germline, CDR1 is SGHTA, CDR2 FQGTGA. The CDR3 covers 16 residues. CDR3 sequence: CASSPTSGRAGGELFF. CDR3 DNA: TGTGCCAGCAGCCCTACTAGCGGGAGGGCCGGGGGGGAGCTGTTTTTT.

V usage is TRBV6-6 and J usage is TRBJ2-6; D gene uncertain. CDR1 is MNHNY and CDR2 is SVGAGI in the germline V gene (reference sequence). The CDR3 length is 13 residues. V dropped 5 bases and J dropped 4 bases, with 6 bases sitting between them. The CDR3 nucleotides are TGTGCCAGCAGTGCGAGCGGGGCCAACGTCCTGACTTTC. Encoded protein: CASSASGANVLTF.

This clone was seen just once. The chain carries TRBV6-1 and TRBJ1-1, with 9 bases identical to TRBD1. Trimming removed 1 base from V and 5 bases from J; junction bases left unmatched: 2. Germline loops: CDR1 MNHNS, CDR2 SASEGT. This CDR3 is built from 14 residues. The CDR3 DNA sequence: TGTGCCAGCAGTGAAGTACAGGGGGCAACTGAAGCTTTCTTT. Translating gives CASSEVQGATEAFF.

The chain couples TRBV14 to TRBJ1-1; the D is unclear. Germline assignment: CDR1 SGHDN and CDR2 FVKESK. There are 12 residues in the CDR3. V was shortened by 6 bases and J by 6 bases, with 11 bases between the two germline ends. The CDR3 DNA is TGTGCCAGCAGATACGGGCCCTCTGAAGCTTTCTTT. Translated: CASRYGPSEAFF.

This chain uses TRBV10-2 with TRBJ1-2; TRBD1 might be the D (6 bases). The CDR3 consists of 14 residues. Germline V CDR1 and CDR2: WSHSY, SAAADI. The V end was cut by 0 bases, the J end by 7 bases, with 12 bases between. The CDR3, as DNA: TGCGCCAGCAGTGAGTCTAGGGGGGCGGTTGGCTACACCTTC. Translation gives CASSESRGAVGYTF.

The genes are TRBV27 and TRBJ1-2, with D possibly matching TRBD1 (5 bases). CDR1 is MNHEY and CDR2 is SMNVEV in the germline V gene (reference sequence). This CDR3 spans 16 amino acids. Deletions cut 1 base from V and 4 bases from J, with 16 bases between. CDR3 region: CASSLLPSKGFYGYTF. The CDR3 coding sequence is TGTGCCAGCAGTTTATTACCCTCGAAGGGGTTCTATGGCTACACCTTC.

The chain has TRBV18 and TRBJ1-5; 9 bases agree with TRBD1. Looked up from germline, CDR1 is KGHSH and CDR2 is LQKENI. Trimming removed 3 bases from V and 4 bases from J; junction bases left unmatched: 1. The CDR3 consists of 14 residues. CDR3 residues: CASSPGQGNQPQHF. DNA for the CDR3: TGTGCCAGCTCACCGGGACAGGGTAATCAGCCCCAGCATTTT.

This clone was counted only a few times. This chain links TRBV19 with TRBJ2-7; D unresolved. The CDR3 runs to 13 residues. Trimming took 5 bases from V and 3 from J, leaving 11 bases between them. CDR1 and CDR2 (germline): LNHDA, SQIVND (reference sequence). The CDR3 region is CASSPSSDYEQYF. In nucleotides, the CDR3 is TGTGCCAGTAGTCCAAGTTCCGACTACGAGCAGTACTTC.

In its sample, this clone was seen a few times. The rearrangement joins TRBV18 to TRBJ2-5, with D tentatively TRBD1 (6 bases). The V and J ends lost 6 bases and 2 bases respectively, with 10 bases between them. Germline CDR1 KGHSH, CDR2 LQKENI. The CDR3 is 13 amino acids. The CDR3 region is CASSTGRQETQYF. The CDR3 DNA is TGTGCCAGCTCGACAGGCCGACAAGAGACCCAGTACTTC.

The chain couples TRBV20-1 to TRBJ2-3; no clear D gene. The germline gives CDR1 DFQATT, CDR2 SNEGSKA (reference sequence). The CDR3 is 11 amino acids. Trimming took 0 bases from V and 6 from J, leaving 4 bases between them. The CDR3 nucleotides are TGCAGTGCTAGAGATATCGATACGCAGTATTTT. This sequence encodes CSARDIDTQYF.

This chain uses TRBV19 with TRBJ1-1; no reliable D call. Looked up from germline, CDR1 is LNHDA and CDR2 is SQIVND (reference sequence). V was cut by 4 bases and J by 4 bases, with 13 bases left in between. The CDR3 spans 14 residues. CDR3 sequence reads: CASSTRGSGTEAFF. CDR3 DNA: TGTGCCAGTAGTACTCGGGGATCGGGCACTGAAGCTTTCTTT. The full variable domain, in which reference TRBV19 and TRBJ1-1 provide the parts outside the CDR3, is DGGITQSPKYLFRKEGQNVTLSCEQNLNHDAMYWYRQDPGQGLRLIYYSQIVNDFQKGDIAEGYSVSREKKESFPLTVTSAQKNPTAFYLCASSTRGSGTEAFFGQGTRLTVV.

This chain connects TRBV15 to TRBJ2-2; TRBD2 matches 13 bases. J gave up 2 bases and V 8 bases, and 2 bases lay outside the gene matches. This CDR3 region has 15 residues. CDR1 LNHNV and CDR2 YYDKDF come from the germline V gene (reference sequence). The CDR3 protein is CATGLAGVNTGELFF. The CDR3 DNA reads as TGTGCCACCGGACTAGCGGGGGTAAACACCGGGGAGCTGTTTTTT.

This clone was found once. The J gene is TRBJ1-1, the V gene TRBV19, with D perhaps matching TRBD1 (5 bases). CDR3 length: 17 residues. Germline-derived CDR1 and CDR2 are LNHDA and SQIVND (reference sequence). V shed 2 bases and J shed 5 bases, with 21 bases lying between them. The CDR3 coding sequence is TGTGCCAGTAGTATAATCCGGGACCCCTTTAAGAGGACTGAAGCTTTCTTT. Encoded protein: CASSIIRDPFKRTEAFF. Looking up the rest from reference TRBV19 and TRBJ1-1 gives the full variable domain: DGGITQSPKYLFRKEGQNVTLSCEQNLNHDAMYWYRQDPGQGLRLIYYSQIVNDFQKGDIAEGYSVSREKKESFPLTVTSAQKNPTAFYLCASSIIRDPFKRTEAFFGQGTRLTVV.

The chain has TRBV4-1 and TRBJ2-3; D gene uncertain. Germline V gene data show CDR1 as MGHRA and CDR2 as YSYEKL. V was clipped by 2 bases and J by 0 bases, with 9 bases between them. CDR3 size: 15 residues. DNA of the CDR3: TGCGCCAGCAGCCAACTCTCAGGCAGCACAGATACGCAGTATTTT. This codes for CASSQLSGSTDTQYF.